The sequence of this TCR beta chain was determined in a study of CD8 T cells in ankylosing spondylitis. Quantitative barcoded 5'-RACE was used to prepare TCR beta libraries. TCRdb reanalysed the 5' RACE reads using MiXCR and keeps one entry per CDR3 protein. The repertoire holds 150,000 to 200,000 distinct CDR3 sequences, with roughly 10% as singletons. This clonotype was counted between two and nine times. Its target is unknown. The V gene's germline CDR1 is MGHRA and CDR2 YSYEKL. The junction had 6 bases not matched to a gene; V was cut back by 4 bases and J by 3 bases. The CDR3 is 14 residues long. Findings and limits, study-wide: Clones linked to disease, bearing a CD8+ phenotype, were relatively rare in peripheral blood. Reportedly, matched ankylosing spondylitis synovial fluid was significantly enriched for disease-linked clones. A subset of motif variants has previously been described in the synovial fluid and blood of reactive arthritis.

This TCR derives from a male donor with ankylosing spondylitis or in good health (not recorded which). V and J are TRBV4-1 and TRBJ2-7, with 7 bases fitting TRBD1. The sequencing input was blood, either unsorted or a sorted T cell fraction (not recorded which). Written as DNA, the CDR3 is TGCGCCAGCAGCCTCCGGGACAGCCTCTACGAGCAGTACTTC. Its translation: CASSLRDSLYEQYF.